The entry below describes one TCR beta chain. V lost 0 bases, J lost 3 bases, and 11 bases lay in between. The CDR3 consists of 15 residues. Per germline, CDR1 SGDLS and CDR2 YYNGEE. The data belong to a study of blood T cell repertoires in COVID-19. Study-wide context: COVID-19 samples, acute and convalescent, were from the United States, Italy and Spain. The cDNA or gDNA used as material had been derived from T cells, B-cell-depleted T cells, or PBMCs.

Per the original data handling: The authors estimated nucleated cell counts from reference gene primer amplification. Repertoires were generated with immunoSEQ multiplex PCR, while TCRdb's copy carries only in-frame clones and drops some. The V and J calls and the clone size are those of that table, but D and trimming were determined from the DNA. This table holds about 90,000 clones, 75% to 85% found once. This receptor was taken from a woman aged 70 to 79 with acute or convalescent COVID-19. The material sequenced was peripheral blood. The chain carries TRBV9 and TRBJ2-3; D is unresolved. The chain's CDR3 is CASSVAEHTTDTQYF. CDR3 DNA sequence: TGTGCCAGCAGCGTAGCTGAACATACAACAGATACGCAGTATTTT.